These 32 T cell receptor beta chains share one sample of origin, sequenced in a study of blood T cell repertoires in COVID-19. Measured with immunoSEQ multiplex PCR; TCRdb has only the in-frame clones, and not every one. In the table there are around 63,000 clones, 88% of which are singletons. The specimen was peripheral blood. Source of these receptors: an older woman with acute or convalescent COVID-19.

The CDR3 region has the DNA TGCGCCAGCAGCTGGGCGGCGGGTAGCACAGATACGCAGTATTTT. Residues: CASSWAAGSTDTQYF. This chain joins TRBV5-1 and TRBJ2-3; tentative D call: TRBD2 (5 bases). Germline V gives CDR1 SGHRS, CDR2 YFSETQ. Trimming pared 3 bases from V and 0 bases from J, leaving 11 bases between. The length of the CDR3 is 15 residues.

The rearrangement links TRBV11-2 to TRBJ2-1; 8 nucleotides agree with TRBD1. CDR1 is SGHAT, CDR2 FQNNGV, per germline. After removal of 0 bases from V and 0 bases from J, the junction contained 1 base not matched to a gene. The CDR3 runs 16 residues. This CDR3 is CASSLDGTGSYNEQFF. In DNA, the CDR3 is TGTGCCAGCAGCTTAGATGGGACAGGCTCCTACAATGAGCAGTTCTTC. The full variable domain, its missing parts supplied by reference TRBV11-2 and TRBJ2-1, is EAGVAQSPRYKIIEKRQSVAFWCNPISGHATLYWYQQILGQGPKLLIQFQNNGVVDDSQLPKDRFSAERLKGVDSTLKIQPAKLEDSAVYLCASSLDGTGSYNEQFFGPGTRLTVL.

V usage is TRBV9 and J usage is TRBJ1-2; the D gene is possibly TRBD1 (5 bases). CDR3 length: 14 residues. V was pared by 4 bases and J by 4 bases, with 14 bases between. CDR1 is SGDLS and CDR2 is YYNGEE in the germline V gene. In nucleotides, the CDR3 is TGTGCCAGCAGCCCCGGAAGGGGTACCTATGGCTACACCTTC. Amino acid sequence: CASSPGRGTYGYTF.

This clone was counted only a few times. The chain carries TRBV28 and TRBJ1-5; 9 bases agree with TRBD1. V shed 3 bases and J 3 bases; nucleotides not matched to a gene: 3. Germline assignment: CDR1 MDHEN and CDR2 SYDVKM. The CDR3 is 15 residues long. In DNA, the CDR3 is TGTGCCAGCAGTTTTGGACAGGGGCACAATCAGCCCCAGCATTTT. Translation: CASSFGQGHNQPQHF.

This rearrangement joins TRBV13 to TRBJ2-3, with 15 bases matching TRBD2. The V segment lost 5 bases and the J segment 4 bases; nucleotides outside the gene matches: 7. The CDR3 consists of 17 residues. The germline CDR1 and CDR2 sequences are PRHDT and FYEKMQ (reference sequence). DNA of the CDR3: TGTGCCAGCAGCCGCTGGACTAGCGGGGGGGCGGCAGATACGCAGTATTTT. This gives the protein CASSRWTSGGAADTQYF.

This chain joins TRBV6-2 or TRBV6-3 and TRBJ2-1; no clear D gene. CDR1 and CDR2 from the germline V gene are MNHEY and SVGEGT. The V and J ends lost 0 bases and 8 bases respectively, with 11 bases between them. The CDR3 extends over 14 amino acids. Written as DNA, the CDR3 is TGTGCCAGCAGTTACTCGGGCCCGCGTCATGAGCAGTTCTTC. Protein: CASSYSGPRHEQFF.

This clone was observed once. J is TRBJ2-1 and V is TRBV3-1 (or the pseudogene TRBV3-2); 8 bases map to TRBD2. Per germline, CDR1 LGHDT and CDR2 YNNKEL (reference sequence). J lost 6 bases, V lost 4 bases, and 8 bases had no gene match. The CDR3 runs to 15 residues. Written as DNA, the CDR3 is TGTGCCAGCAGCCTCGGAAGCGGGGGTTCCAATGAGCAGTTCTTC. Its translation: CASSLGSGGSNEQFF.

V and J are TRBV10-1 and TRBJ1-2; D gene ambiguous. Germline V gene data show CDR1 as WNHNN and CDR2 as SYGVQD (reference sequence). This CDR3 has 15 amino acids. V shed 6 bases and J shed 2 bases, with 16 bases lying between them. CDR3 nucleotide sequence: TGCGCCAGCAGCCCCCCCACGGTACAGAACTATGGCTACACCTTC. Translation: CASSPPTVQNYGYTF.

The CDR3 DNA is TGTGCCAGCAGCGTAGACGAGGGCAACGGTCTAGGGCCCCAGCATTTT. This codes for CASSVDEGNGLGPQHF. V and J are TRBV9 and TRBJ1-5; no firm D call. With 0 bases removed from V and 9 bases from J, the gap between germline ends came to 19 bases. The CDR3 runs to 16 residues. Germline CDR1 SGDLS, CDR2 YYNGEE.

V is TRBV5-1 and J is TRBJ2-3, with a possible D match to TRBD1 (7 bases). Germline V gene data show CDR1 as SGHRS and CDR2 as YFSETQ. The V end lost 6 bases, the J end lost 0 bases, and 11 bases lay between the germline ends. This CDR3 is built from 14 residues. The CDR3 sequence is CASTRGASTDTQYF. The CDR3 nucleotides are TGCGCCAGCACCAGGGGGGCCAGCACAGATACGCAGTATTTT.

The V and J genes are TRBV6-4 and TRBJ1-6, with D unresolved. The germline V gene encodes CDR1 MRHNA and CDR2 SNTAGT. CDR3 length equals 14 residues. V was clipped by 2 bases and J by 7 bases, with 9 bases between them. The CDR3 here is CASSDRAGNSPLHF. The CDR3 bases are TGTGCCAGCAGTGACAGGGCGGGCAATTCACCCCTCCACTTT.

The genes are TRBV3-1 (or the pseudogene TRBV3-2) and TRBJ2-5, with 11 bases identical to TRBD2. This CDR3 region has 15 residues. CDR1 and CDR2 from the germline V gene are LGHDT and YNNKEL (reference sequence). J lost 3 bases, V lost 1 base, and 1 base had no gene match. This CDR3 is CASSQGGLAEETQYF. DNA of the CDR3: TGTGCCAGCAGCCAAGGGGGACTAGCGGAAGAGACCCAGTACTTC.

This chain links TRBV2 with TRBJ2-1, with D tentatively TRBD1 (5 bases). Per germline, CDR1 SNHLY and CDR2 FYNNEI. V was cut by 2 bases and J by 9 bases, with 8 bases left in between. The CDR3 totals 12 residues. In DNA, the CDR3 is TGTGCCAGCAGTGAAACGCAGGGTGAGCAGTTCTTC. Amino acids: CASSETQGEQFF.

The rearrangement joins TRBV5-1 to TRBJ1-4; 7 positions agree with TRBD1. The germline CDR1 and CDR2 sequences are SGHRS and YFSETQ. J lost 2 bases, V lost 4 bases, and 5 bases had no gene match. The CDR3 sequence is 15 residues long. The CDR3 sequence: CASSPKTGTNEKLFF. The CDR3 region has the DNA TGCGCCAGCAGCCCGAAGACAGGGACTAATGAAAAACTGTTTTTT.

J is TRBJ2-7 and V is TRBV24-1, with 7 bases fitting TRBD1. Germline values: CDR1 KGHDR, CDR2 SFDVKD. V gave up 5 bases and J gave up 9 bases; unmatched junction bases: 6. This CDR3 is built from 12 residues. The CDR3 region is CATSGQGGRQYV. DNA for the CDR3: TGTGCCACCAGTGGACAGGGTGGAAGGCAGTACGTC.

This clone was counted a single time. The chain has TRBV5-4 and TRBJ1-1; D gene unclear. Germline V gene data show CDR1 as SGHNT and CDR2 as YYREEE (reference sequence). The CDR3 runs to 15 residues. Trimming left V 3 bases short and J 1 base short, with 13 bases between. CDR3 region: CASSWIDKANTEAFF. In DNA, the CDR3 is TGTGCCAGCAGCTGGATCGACAAGGCGAACACTGAAGCTTTCTTT.

In this sample, this clone turned up once. The J gene is TRBJ1-4, the V gene TRBV5-1, with 7 bases identical to TRBD1. Germline V gives CDR1 SGHRS, CDR2 YFSETQ. This CDR3 spans 17 amino acids. The ends lost 4 bases at V and 4 bases at J; junction bases unmatched: 13. In DNA, the CDR3 is TGCGCCAGCAGCCGTACGGGCCTGGGACAGCTTAATGAAAAACTGTTTTTT. Residues: CASSRTGLGQLNEKLFF. The full variable domain, with the rest looked up from reference TRBV5-1 and TRBJ1-4, is KAGVTQTPRYLIKTRGQQVTLSCSPISGHRSVSWYQQTPGQGLQFLFEYFSETQRNKGNFPGRFSGRQFSNSRSEMNVSTLELGDSALYLCASSRTGLGQLNEKLFFGSGTQLSVL.

The chain employs TRBV2 and TRBJ2-1; 8 positions match TRBD2. The length of the CDR3 is 18 residues. In germline, CDR1 is SNHLY, CDR2 FYNNEI. Trimming took 5 bases from V and 5 from J; bases not matched to a gene: 17. CDR3 region: CASSRRRGSERGHNEQFF. As DNA, the CDR3 is TGTGCCAGCAGTCGGCGGAGGGGTTCGGAGCGGGGGCACAATGAGCAGTTCTTC.

This chain joins TRBV3-1 (or the pseudogene TRBV3-2) and TRBJ2-5, with D perhaps TRBD1 (6 bases). V lost 4 bases, J lost 1 base, and 10 bases lay in between. The germline gives CDR1 LGHDT, CDR2 YNNKEL (reference sequence). The CDR3 contains 14 residues. The CDR3 sequence is CASSPTGPQETQYF. CDR3 in DNA: TGTGCCAGCAGCCCTACAGGGCCCCAAGAGACCCAGTACTTC.

This chain links TRBV12-3 or TRBV12-4 with TRBJ2-2, with 7 bases that match TRBD1. Germline trimming cut 3 bases from V and 6 bases from J; bases unmatched to any gene: 1. The CDR3 extends over 13 amino acids. The CDR3 here is CASSLTGSGELFF. The CDR3 DNA is TGTGCCAGCAGTTTGACAGGGTCCGGGGAGCTGTTTTTT.

This clone was found a few times. The rearrangement links TRBV19 to TRBJ1-2; D possibly corresponds to TRBD1 (6 bases). V dropped 3 bases and J dropped 5 bases, with 16 bases sitting between them. CDR1 and CDR2 from the germline V gene are LNHDA and SQIVND (reference sequence). CDR3 length: 15 residues. The CDR3 is CASSIGGTPGYGYTF. In DNA, the CDR3 is TGTGCCAGTAGTATTGGGGGCACCCCGGGATATGGCTACACCTTC. The full variable domain, rest sourced from reference TRBV19 and TRBJ1-2, is DGGITQSPKYLFRKEGQNVTLSCEQNLNHDAMYWYRQDPGQGLRLIYYSQIVNDFQKGDIAEGYSVSREKKESFPLTVTSAQKNPTAFYLCASSIGGTPGYGYTFGSGTRLTVV.

This chain links TRBV5-1 with TRBJ2-1; TRBD1 matches at 9 bases. The CDR3 has 14 amino acids. Germline CDR1 SGHRS, CDR2 YFSETQ. V trimming: 5 bases; J trimming: 9 bases; junction bases outside the gene matches: 9. This chain's CDR3 is CASRAGQGASEQFF. DNA of the CDR3: TGCGCCAGCAGGGCGGGACAGGGAGCGTCTGAGCAGTTCTTC.

The chain links TRBV5-6 to TRBJ1-2; no clear D. The V gene lost 4 bases and the J gene lost 1 base, with 14 bases spanning the gap. Germline CDR1 and CDR2: SGHDT and YYEEEE. There are 15 residues in the CDR3. The CDR3 nucleotides read TGTGCCAGCAGCCCCACTGACGGACTTAACTATGGCTACACCTTC. Translation gives CASSPTDGLNYGYTF.

J is TRBJ1-6 and V is TRBV19; 7 bases line up with TRBD1. Germline lookup yields CDR1 LNHDA and CDR2 SQIVND (reference sequence). The length of the CDR3 is 15 residues. The trim removed 7 bases at V and 0 bases at J, leaving 3 bases unmatched. Here the CDR3 reads CASKTGSSYNSPLHF. For the CDR3, the DNA is TGTGCCAGTAAGACAGGGAGCTCCTATAATTCACCCCTCCACTTT. Looking up the rest from reference TRBV19 and TRBJ1-6 gives the full variable domain: DGGITQSPKYLFRKEGQNVTLSCEQNLNHDAMYWYRQDPGQGLRLIYYSQIVNDFQKGDIAEGYSVSREKKESFPLTVTSAQKNPTAFYLCASKTGSSYNSPLHFGNGTRLTVT.

V usage is TRBV12-3 or TRBV12-4 and J usage is TRBJ1-1; possibly TRBD1 for D (6 bases). Trimming took off 6 bases at V and 8 bases at J, with 13 bases between the two ends. The CDR3 covers 12 residues. DNA of the CDR3: TGTGCCAGCAGCGGCCTAGGGACAGAAGCTTTCTTT. This codes for CASSGLGTEAFF.

The V gene is TRBV5-5, the J gene TRBJ1-6, with D perhaps TRBD1 (6 bases). CDR1 and CDR2 from the germline V gene are SGHKS and YYEKEE (reference sequence). Trimming pared 4 bases from V and 4 bases from J, leaving 9 bases between. This CDR3 contains 14 residues. Here the CDR3 DNA reads TGTGCCAGCAGCCCCAGGGGTTATAATTCACCCCTCCACTTT. This gives the protein CASSPRGYNSPLHF.

The genes are TRBV19 and TRBJ2-4; 10 nucleotides agree with TRBD2. The CDR3 extends over 12 amino acids. Germline V gene data show CDR1 as LNHDA and CDR2 as SQIVND (reference sequence). V was clipped by 6 bases and J by 8 bases; unmatched bases: 1. Here the CDR3 reads CASSLAGDIQYF. The CDR3, as DNA: TGTGCCAGTAGCCTAGCGGGAGACATTCAGTACTTC. Full variable domain (outside the CDR3, taken from reference TRBV19 and TRBJ2-4): DGGITQSPKYLFRKEGQNVTLSCEQNLNHDAMYWYRQDPGQGLRLIYYSQIVNDFQKGDIAEGYSVSREKKESFPLTVTSAQKNPTAFYLCASSLAGDIQYFGAGTRLSVL.

The V call is TRBV5-1, the J call TRBJ2-3; a possible D gene is TRBD1 (5 bases). CDR3 length: 21 amino acids. With 0 bases removed from V and 4 bases from J, the gap between germline ends came to 30 bases. Germline loops: CDR1 SGHRS, CDR2 YFSETQ. CDR3 in DNA: TGCGCCAGCAGCTTGGCGGGCAGGGAACCCTTTTTGGGAATTGGGGCAGATACGCAGTATTTT. This gives the protein CASSLAGREPFLGIGADTQYF.

V usage is TRBV5-6 and J usage is TRBJ1-3, with TRBD1 matching 8 bases. The CDR3 sequence is 16 residues long. V was clipped by 0 bases and J by 3 bases; unmatched bases: 5. CDR1 and CDR2 (germline): SGHDT, YYEEEE. The CDR3 DNA reads as TGTGCCAGCAGCTTGGTGGACAGGGACTTTGGAAACACCATATATTTT. Translating it yields CASSLVDRDFGNTIYF.

The chain combines TRBV19 with TRBJ1-4; D perhaps matches TRBD1 (6 bases). This CDR3 region has 14 residues. Germline V gene lookup returns CDR1 LNHDA and CDR2 SQIVND (reference sequence). V was shortened by 2 bases and J by 4 bases, with 8 bases between the two germline ends. The CDR3 nucleotides read TGTGCCAGTAGTATAAGGGGGAATAATGAAAAACTGTTTTTT. It is translated as CASSIRGNNEKLFF.

J is TRBJ1-4 and V is TRBV3-1 (or the pseudogene TRBV3-2), with TRBD1 identical over 9 bases. Germline V gives CDR1 LGHDT, CDR2 YNNKEL (reference sequence). This CDR3 is built from 14 residues. Trimming cost V 5 bases and J 8 bases; bases outside gene matches: 6. CDR3 DNA sequence: TGTGCCAGCAGCAAACAGGGGGCAGGGGAAAAACTGTTTTTT. Its translation: CASSKQGAGEKLFF.

This sequence joins TRBV6-5 and TRBJ1-5, with 9 bases fitting TRBD1. V shed 6 bases and J 1 base; nucleotides not matched to a gene: 4. CDR1 is MNHEY, CDR2 SVGAGI, per germline. The CDR3 runs 15 residues. The chain's CDR3 is CASSAGQGSNQPQHF. For the CDR3, the DNA is TGTGCCAGCAGCGCCGGACAGGGGAGCAATCAGCCCCAGCATTTT.